This section outlines one T cell receptor (beta chain) sequence together with its context. Antigen: not known. Genomic DNA came from frozen unsorted single-cell suspensions. The sample comes from a study of immune cell composition in non-small cell lung cancer. Study observations and caveats: Lung adenocarcinomas had lower top 10 clone scores and clonality than squamous tumours.

CDR1 and CDR2 (germline): LNHDA, SQIVND (reference sequence). V shed 9 bases, J shed 7 bases, and the junction held 10 bases outside the gene matches. The CDR3 length is 15 residues. The protocol was immunoSEQ multiplex PCR, while the TCRdb copy is restricted to in-frame clones and leaves out a portion. This table holds about 13,000 clones, about 70% found once. The rearrangement uses TRBV19 and TRBJ1-6; the match to TRBD1 covers 9 bases. The sequence was collected from a human donor with non-small cell lung cancer. Input material: lung tumor tissue. The CDR3 sequence: CASEKGGTGNSPLHF. DNA for the CDR3: TGTGCCAGCGAAAAGGGAGGGACAGGGAATTCACCCCTCCACTTT.